This T cell receptor (beta chain) emerged from a study of blood T cell repertoires in COVID-19. V lost 4 bases to trimming and J lost 0 bases; unmatched junction nucleotides: 9. The CDR3 has 19 residues. Germline V gene sequence: CDR1 ENHRY, CDR2 SYGVKD. This table comes from immunoSEQ multiplex PCR, and its TCRdb copy is limited to in-frame clones, with some not included. The data contain more than 75,000 clones, approximately 88% of them seen just once; the ten biggest clones take up 12%. The receptor was isolated from a human donor in a cohort sampled during active COVID-19. Sequences were obtained from peripheral blood. This chain links TRBV10-3 with TRBJ2-6, with 10 bases identical to TRBD1. The CDR3 DNA is TGTGCCATCAGTGGTCCGGGACAGGGGCGATCCTCTGGGGCCAACGTCCTGACTTTC. Translation gives CAISGPGQGRSSGANVLTF.